This TCR beta chain was identified in a study of cytomegalovirus exposure and HLA in healthy donors. Study-level information: Later, an analysis reported that the 120 or so validation repertoires had used the same platform as the approximately 680 first-cohort repertoires. Points from the study as a whole: The study listed approximately 160 cytomegalovirus-associated TCR beta chains. Testing in vitro showed a few CMV-associated chains specific for CMV antigens. One later analysis, an examination of the 90 to 150 validation repertoires, found that first-cohort TCR clusters tended to co-occur in them.

The ends lost 5 bases at V and 5 bases at J; junction bases unmatched: 6. The CDR3 consists of 14 residues. From germline, CDR1 is SGHTA and CDR2 FQGNSA. Sequencing used immunoSEQ multiplex PCR; TCRdb keeps in-frame clones, though not all of them. Of roughly 150,000 clones in the sample, approximately 91% were seen once. Remarks on this clone: The target antigen is unknown.

This chain uses TRBV7-2 with TRBJ1-2; 9 bases match TRBD1. This TCR derives from a man younger than 35 in good health and CMV-seronegative. Material: PBMCs. CDR3 sequence: CASSPQGALYGYTF. CDR3 DNA sequence: TGTGCCAGCAGCCCACAGGGGGCCCTATATGGCTACACCTTC.